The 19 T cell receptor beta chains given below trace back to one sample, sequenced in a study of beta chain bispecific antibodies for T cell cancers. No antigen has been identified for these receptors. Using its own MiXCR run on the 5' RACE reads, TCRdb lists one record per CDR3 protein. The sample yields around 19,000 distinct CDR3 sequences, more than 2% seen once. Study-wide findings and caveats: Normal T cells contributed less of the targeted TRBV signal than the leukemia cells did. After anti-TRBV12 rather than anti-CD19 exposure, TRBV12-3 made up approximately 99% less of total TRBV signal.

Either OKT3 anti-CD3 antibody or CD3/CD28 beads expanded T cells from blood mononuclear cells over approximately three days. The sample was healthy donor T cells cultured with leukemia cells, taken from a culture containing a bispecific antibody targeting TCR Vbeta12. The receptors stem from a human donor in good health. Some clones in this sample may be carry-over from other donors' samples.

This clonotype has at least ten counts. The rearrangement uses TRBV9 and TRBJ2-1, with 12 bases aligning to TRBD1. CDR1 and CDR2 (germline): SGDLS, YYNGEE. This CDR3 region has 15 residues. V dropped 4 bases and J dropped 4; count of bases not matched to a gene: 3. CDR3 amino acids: CASSPGQGAYNEQFF. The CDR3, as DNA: TGTGCCAGCAGCCCGGGACAGGGGGCTTACAATGAGCAGTTCTTC.

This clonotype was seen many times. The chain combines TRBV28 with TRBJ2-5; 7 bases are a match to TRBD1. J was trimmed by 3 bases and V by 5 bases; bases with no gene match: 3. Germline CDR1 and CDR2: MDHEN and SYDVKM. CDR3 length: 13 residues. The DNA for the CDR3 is TGTGCCAGCAGTACCGACAGGGAAGAGACCCAGTACTTC. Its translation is CASSTDREETQYF. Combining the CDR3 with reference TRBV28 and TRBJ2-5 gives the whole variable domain DVKVTQSSRYLVKRTGEKVFLECVQDMDHENMFWYRQDPGLGLRLIYFSYDVKMKEKGDIPEGYSVSREKKERFSLILESASTNQTSMYLCASSTDREETQYFGPGTRLLVL.

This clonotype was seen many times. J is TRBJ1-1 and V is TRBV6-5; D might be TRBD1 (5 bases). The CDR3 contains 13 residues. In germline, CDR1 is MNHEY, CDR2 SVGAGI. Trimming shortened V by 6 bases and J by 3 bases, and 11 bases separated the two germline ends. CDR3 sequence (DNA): TGTGCCAGCAGCTCCGGGGGTTACACTGAAGCTTTCTTT. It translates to CASSSGGYTEAFF.

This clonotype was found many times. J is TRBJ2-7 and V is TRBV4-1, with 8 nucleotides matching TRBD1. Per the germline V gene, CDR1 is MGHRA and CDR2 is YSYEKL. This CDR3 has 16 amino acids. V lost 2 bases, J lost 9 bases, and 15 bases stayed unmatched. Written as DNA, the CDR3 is TGCGCCAGCAGCCAAACCATCGGACAGGGCCCCCCGAGGCAGTACTTC. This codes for CASSQTIGQGPPRQYF.

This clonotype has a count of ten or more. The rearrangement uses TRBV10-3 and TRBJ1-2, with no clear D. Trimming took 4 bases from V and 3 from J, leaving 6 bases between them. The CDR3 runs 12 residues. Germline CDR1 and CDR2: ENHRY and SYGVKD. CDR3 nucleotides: TGTGCCATCAGTGGGGTCTACTATGGCTACACCTTC. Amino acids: CAISGVYYGYTF.

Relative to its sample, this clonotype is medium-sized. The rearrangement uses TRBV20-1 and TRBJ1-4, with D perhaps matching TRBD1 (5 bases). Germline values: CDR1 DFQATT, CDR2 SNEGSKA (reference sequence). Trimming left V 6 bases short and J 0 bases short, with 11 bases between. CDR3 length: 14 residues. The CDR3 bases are TGCAGTGCAGCCCCGGGGGCAACTAATGAAAAACTGTTTTTT. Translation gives CSAAPGATNEKLFF.

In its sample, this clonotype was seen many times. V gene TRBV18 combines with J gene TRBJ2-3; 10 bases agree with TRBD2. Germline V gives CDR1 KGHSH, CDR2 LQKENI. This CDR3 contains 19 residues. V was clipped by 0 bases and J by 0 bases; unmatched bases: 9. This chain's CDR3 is CASSPPPSGGRASTDTQYF. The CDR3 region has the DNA TGTGCCAGCTCACCACCCCCTAGCGGGGGCCGAGCTAGCACAGATACGCAGTATTTT. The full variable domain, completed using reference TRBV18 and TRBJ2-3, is NAGVMQNPRHLVRRRGQEARLRCSPMKGHSHVYWYRQLPEEGLKFMVYLQKENIIDESGMPKERFSAEFPKEGPSILRIQQVVRGDSAAYFCASSPPPSGGRASTDTQYFGPGTRLTVL.

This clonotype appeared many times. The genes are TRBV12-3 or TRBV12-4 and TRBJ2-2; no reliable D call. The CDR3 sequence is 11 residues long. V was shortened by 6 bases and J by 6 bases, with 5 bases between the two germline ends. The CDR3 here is CASSIAGELFF. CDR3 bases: TGTGCCAGCAGCATCGCCGGGGAGCTGTTTTTT.

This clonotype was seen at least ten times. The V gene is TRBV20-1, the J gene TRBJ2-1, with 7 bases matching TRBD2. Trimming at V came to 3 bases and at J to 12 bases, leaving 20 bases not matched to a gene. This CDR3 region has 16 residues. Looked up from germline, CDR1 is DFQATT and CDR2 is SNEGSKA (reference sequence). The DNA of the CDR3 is TGCAGTGCTAGCCCCGTGACGGCCCGCAGCCCTAGCGGGCAGTTCTTC. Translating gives CSASPVTARSPSGQFF.

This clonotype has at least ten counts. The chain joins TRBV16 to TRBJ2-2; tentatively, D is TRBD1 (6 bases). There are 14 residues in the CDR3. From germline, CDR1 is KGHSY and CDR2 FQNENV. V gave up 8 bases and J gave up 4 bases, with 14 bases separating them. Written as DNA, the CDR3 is TGTGCCAGCGACCTAAGAGGGGGCACCGGGGAGCTGTTTTTT. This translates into CASDLRGGTGELFF.

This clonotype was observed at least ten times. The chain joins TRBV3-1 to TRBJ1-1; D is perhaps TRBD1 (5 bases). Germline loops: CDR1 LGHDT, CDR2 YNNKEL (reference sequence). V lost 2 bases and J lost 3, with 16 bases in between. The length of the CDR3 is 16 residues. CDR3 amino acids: CASSQSEPGIDTEAFF. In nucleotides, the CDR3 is TGTGCCAGCAGCCAAAGCGAGCCAGGGATCGACACTGAAGCTTTCTTT.

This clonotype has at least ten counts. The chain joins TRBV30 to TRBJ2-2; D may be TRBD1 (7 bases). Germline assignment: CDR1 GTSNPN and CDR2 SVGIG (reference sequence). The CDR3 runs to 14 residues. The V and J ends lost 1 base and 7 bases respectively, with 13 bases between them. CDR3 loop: CAWSERGRDGELFF. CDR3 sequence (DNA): TGTGCCTGGAGTGAGAGGGGGCGGGACGGGGAGCTGTTTTTT.

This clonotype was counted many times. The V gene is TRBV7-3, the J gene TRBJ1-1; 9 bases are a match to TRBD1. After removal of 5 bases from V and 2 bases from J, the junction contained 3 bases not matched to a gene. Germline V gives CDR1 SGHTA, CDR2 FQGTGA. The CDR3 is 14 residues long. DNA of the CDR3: TGTGCCAGCAGCCCGGGACAGGGTAACACTGAAGCTTTCTTT. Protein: CASSPGQGNTEAFF. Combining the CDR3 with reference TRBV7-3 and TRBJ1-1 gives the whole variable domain GAGVSQTPSNKVTEKGKYVELRCDPISGHTALYWYRQSLGQGPEFLIYFQGTGAADDSGLPNDRFFAVRPEGSVSTLKIQRTERGDSAVYLCASSPGQGNTEAFFGQGTRLTVV.

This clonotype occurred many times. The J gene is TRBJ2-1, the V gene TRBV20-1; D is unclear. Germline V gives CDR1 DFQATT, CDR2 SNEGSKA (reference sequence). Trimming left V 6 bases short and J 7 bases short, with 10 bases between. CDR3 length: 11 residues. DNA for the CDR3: TGCAGTGCCGGCCCAGTAAATGAGCAGTTCTTC. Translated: CSAGPVNEQFF.

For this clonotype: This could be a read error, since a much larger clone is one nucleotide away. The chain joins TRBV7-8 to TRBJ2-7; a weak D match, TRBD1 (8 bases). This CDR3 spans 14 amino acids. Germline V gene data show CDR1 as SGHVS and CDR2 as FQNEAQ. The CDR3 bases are TGTGCCAGCAGCCCTACAGGGGGGGCCTACGAGCCGTACTTC. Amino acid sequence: CASSPTGGAYEPYF.

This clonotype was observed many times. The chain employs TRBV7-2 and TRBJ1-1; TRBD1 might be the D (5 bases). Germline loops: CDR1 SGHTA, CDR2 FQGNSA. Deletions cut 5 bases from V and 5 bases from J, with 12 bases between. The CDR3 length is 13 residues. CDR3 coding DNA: TGTGCCAGCAGCCCCACCAGGGAAACTGAAGCTTTCTTT. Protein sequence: CASSPTRETEAFF.

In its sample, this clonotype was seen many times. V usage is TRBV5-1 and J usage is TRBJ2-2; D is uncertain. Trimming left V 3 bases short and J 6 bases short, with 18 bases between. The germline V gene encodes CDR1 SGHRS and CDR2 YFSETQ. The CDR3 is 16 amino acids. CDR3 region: CASSSGLVAGSGELFF. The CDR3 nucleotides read TGCGCCAGCAGCTCGGGCCTCGTCGCAGGATCCGGGGAGCTGTTTTTT. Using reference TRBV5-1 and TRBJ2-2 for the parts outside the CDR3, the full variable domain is KAGVTQTPRYLIKTRGQQVTLSCSPISGHRSVSWYQQTPGQGLQFLFEYFSETQRNKGNFPGRFSGRQFSNSRSEMNVSTLELGDSALYLCASSSGLVAGSGELFFGEGSRLTVL.

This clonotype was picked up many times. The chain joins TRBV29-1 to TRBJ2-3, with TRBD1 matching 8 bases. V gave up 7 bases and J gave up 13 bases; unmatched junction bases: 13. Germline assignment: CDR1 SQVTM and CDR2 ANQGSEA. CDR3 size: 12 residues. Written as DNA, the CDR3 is TGCAGCGCCCTCCCGATGACAGGGGAGAAGTATTTT. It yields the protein CSALPMTGEKYF.

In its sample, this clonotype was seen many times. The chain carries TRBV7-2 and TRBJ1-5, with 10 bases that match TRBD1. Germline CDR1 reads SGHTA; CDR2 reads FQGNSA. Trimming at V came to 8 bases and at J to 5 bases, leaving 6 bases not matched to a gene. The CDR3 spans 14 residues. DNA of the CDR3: TGTGCCAGCGGACCGGGACAGGGGTATCAGCCCCAGCATTTT. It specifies CASGPGQGYQPQHF.